One and the same sample provided the 5 T cell receptor beta chains below, sequenced in a study of vaccination and CD4 T cells after COVID-19. Sequencing of DNA taken from cultured CD4+ T cells relied on the Oncomine TCR Beta short-read assay. TCRdb fed the PCR reads into MiXCR, producing one record per CDR3 protein. The sample carries 15,000 to 20,000 distinct CDR3 sequences, more than 40% recorded once. Antigens of these TCRs are unknown. Treatment denoted: roughly 11-day PBMC culture with coronavirus spike peptide pools or control peptides (ViraFEST assay). The material sequenced was CD4+ T cells from blood, cultured in vitro. These receptors were taken from a human donor who had recovered from COVID-19.

This chain links TRBV20-1 with TRBJ1-5, with TRBD1 matching over 9 bases. J was trimmed by 7 bases and V by 2 bases; bases with no gene match: 9. Per the germline V gene, CDR1 is DFQATT and CDR2 is SNEGSKA (reference sequence). The CDR3 runs to 15 residues. The DNA for the CDR3 is TGCAGTGCTAGACCAACGACAGGGGGTGACCAGCCCCAGCATTTT. This sequence encodes CSARPTTGGDQPQHF.

The chain couples TRBV12-3 or TRBV12-4 to TRBJ2-3; D uncertain. This CDR3 region has 14 residues. Trimming left V 5 bases short and J 0 bases short, with 9 bases between. The CDR3 protein is CASSPITSTDTQYF. CDR3 coding DNA: TGTGCCAGCAGTCCCATTACTAGCACAGATACGCAGTATTTT.

The chain carries TRBV20-1 and TRBJ1-2; tentatively, D is TRBD1 (6 bases). The V and J ends lost 5 bases and 8 bases respectively, with 18 bases between them. Germline V gene data show CDR1 as DFQATT and CDR2 as SNEGSKA (reference sequence). This CDR3 comprises 13 residues. The CDR3 spells CSAQTGGSHGYTF. CDR3 coding DNA: TGCAGTGCTCAGACAGGAGGTTCGCACGGCTACACCTTC.

The chain carries TRBV20-1 and TRBJ2-7; TRBD2 matches 7 bases. The CDR3 has 11 amino acids. Germline V CDR1 and CDR2: DFQATT, SNEGSKA (reference sequence). The V and J ends lost 3 bases and 5 bases, in that order; junction bases with no gene match: 1. Written as DNA, the CDR3 is TGCAGTGCTAGGGGGGGGGACGAGCAGTACTTC. It encodes CSARGGDEQYF.

The genes are TRBV19 and TRBJ1-5, with D hard to call. Trimming removed 5 bases at V and 0 bases at J, with 26 bases between. Germline CDR1 LNHDA, CDR2 SQIVND (reference sequence). The length of the CDR3 is 20 residues. CDR3 DNA: TGTGCCAGTAGTCGGTCCCGCCAGGAGGCTTTCGGTTATAGCAATCAGCCCCAGCATTTT. Translated, it gives CASSRSRQEAFGYSNQPQHF.